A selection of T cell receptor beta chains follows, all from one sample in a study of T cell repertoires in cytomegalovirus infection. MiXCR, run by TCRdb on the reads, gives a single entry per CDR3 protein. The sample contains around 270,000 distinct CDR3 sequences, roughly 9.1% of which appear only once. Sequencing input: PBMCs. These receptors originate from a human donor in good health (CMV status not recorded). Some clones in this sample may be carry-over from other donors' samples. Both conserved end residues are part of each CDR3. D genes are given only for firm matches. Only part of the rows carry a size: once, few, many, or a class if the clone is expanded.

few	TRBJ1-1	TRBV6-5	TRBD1	TGTGCCAGCAGTTCACAGGGGGCAGGGACCGCTGAAGCTTTCTTT	CASSSQGAGTAEAFF
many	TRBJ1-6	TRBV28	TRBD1	TGTGCCAGCAGTTTAAGACAGGGAAATTCACCCCTCCACTTT	CASSLRQGNSPLHF
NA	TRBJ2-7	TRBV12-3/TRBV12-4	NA	TGTGCCAGCACCGATGGAGGGTACGAGCAGTACTTC	CASTDGGYEQYF
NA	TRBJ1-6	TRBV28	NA	TGTGCCAGCAGTTTATTACTTTCACCCCTCCACTTT	CASSLLLSPLHF
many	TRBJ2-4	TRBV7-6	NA	TGTGCCAGCAGCCCCCGGCATACACTAGCCAAAAACATTCAGTACTTC	CASSPRHTLAKNIQYF
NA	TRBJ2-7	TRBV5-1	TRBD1	TGCGCCAGCAGCAAGGACAGGGGTAACGAGCAGTACTTC	CASSKDRGNEQYF
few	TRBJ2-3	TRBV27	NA	TGTGCCAGCAGTATCAGGGGGGCGCGAATAGATACGCAGTATTTT	CASSIRGARIDTQYF
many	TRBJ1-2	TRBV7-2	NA	TGTGCCAGCAGCTCCCAAGGACAAATCGGAGGCTACACCTTC	CASSSQGQIGGYTF
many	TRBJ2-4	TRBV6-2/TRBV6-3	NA	TGTGCCAGCAGTTACTCCGACCCCGGGACCCGCTATATTAAAAACATTCAGTACTTC	CASSYSDPGTRYIKNIQYF
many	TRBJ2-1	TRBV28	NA	TGTGCCAGCAGTTTATTCGGCAGGGGTAAATTGAATGAGCAGTTCTTC	CASSLFGRGKLNEQFF
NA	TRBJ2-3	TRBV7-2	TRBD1	TGTGCCAGCAGCCCCGAGGTGGACAGGGGGTTGAGAACAGATACGCAGTATTTT	CASSPEVDRGLRTDTQYF
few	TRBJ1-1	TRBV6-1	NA	TGTGCCAGCAGAACGACAGTCAACACTGAAGCTTTCTTT	CASRTTVNTEAFF
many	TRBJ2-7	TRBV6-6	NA	TGTGCCAGCAGTTACCATTCGGTGGCGGGAATCTACGAGCAGTACTTC	CASSYHSVAGIYEQYF
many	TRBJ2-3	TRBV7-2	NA	TGTGCCAGCAGCGGGGACTTCACAGATACGCAGTATTTT	CASSGDFTDTQYF
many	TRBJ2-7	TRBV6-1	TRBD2	TGTGCCAGCAGACTAGCGGGAGGTGTCTACGAGCAGTACTTC	CASRLAGGVYEQYF
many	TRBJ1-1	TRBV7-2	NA	TGTGCCAGCAGCTTAAGTTGGCGGGCTTTCTTT	CASSLSWRAFF